A selection of T cell receptor beta chains follows, all from one sample in a study of beta chain features in type 1 diabetes. Clones were read by immunoSEQ multiplex PCR, and TCRdb kept only the in-frame ones, dropping some. The sample consists of about 160,000 clones, roughly 9% of them appearing once. The sample taken for sequencing was central memory CD4+ T cells from blood. These receptors came from a woman under 30 in good health. Each CDR3 is given without its conserved first and last residue. The order of the fields is CDR3 protein, J gene, V gene.

ASKDMNTGELF TRBJ2-2 TRBV19
ASSGGNYEQY TRBJ2-7 TRBV14
ASSTTTGGSGTQY TRBJ2-5 TRBV7-2
ASSLQGWAGELF TRBJ2-2 TRBV11-3
ASRPASGRYNEQF TRBJ2-1 TRBV11-3
ASSETVGRGDTQY TRBJ2-3 TRBV2
ASRVDRQETQY TRBJ2-5 TRBV6-5
ASSPGHPLDEQY TRBJ2-7 TRBV5-1
ASTDTSGSTDTQY TRBJ2-3 TRBV9
ASSSNRGGNQPQH TRBJ1-5 TRBV18
ASSAEAGSNQPQH TRBJ1-5 TRBV5-1
SLGGDTQY TRBJ2-3 TRBV29-1
ASRAGTSVTYEQY TRBJ2-7 TRBV5-1
SVDRAGAFYNEQF TRBJ2-1 TRBV29-1
ASSSRGGADTQY TRBJ2-3 TRBV7-2
ASSPMGRSGNTIY TRBJ1-3 TRBV18
ASSYGGSSTDTQY TRBJ2-3 TRBV6-5
ASTGLATY TRBJ2-3 TRBV6-1
ASSLRLAGIQETQY TRBJ2-5 TRBV18
ASSEKLSGRETQY TRBJ2-5 TRBV6-1
ASSQLAGITDTQY TRBJ2-3 TRBV14
SVEAGRGYNEQF TRBJ2-1 TRBV29-1
ASSPPGYRTEQF TRBJ2-1 TRBV11-2
ASSSPTGVAKNIQY TRBJ2-4 TRBV27
ASSFRTEPYGYT TRBJ1-2 TRBV5-4
ASSPPEGETQY TRBJ2-5 TRBV18
ASSPSTGFTDTQY TRBJ2-3 TRBV18
ASSTGTTGEQY TRBJ2-7 TRBV2
ASSILSGQGYT TRBJ1-2 TRBV19
ASSLAGALANTGELF TRBJ2-2 TRBV27
ASSVGASGGPGQETQY TRBJ2-5 TRBV9
ASSIDSQETQY TRBJ2-5 TRBV19
ASSPLPGQGHEQY TRBJ2-7 TRBV5-1
ASSQGLAGVETQY TRBJ2-5 TRBV18
ASSKTGGDYGYT TRBJ1-2 TRBV7-3
AHRDLGTEAF TRBJ1-1 TRBV10-3
ASSLTVSDTQY TRBJ2-3 TRBV18
ASMVAGMETQY TRBJ2-5 TRBV6-1
ASRGPGYSNQPQH TRBJ1-5 TRBV2
ASSYGTGTGNGYT TRBJ1-2 TRBV6-5
ASSLVTGGDGYT TRBJ1-2 TRBV5-4
ASSLTGTGGQETQY TRBJ2-5 TRBV5-1